The 31 T cell receptor beta chains reported below all come from one sample, sequenced in a study of blood T cell repertoires in COVID-19. This table comes from immunoSEQ multiplex PCR, and its TCRdb copy is limited to in-frame clones, with some not included. The table records 50,000 to 75,000 clones, 65% to 85% of them present only once. Sequenced material: peripheral blood. The receptors stem from a woman of 80 years or more with active or convalescent COVID-19.

The V and J genes are TRBV6-5 and TRBJ2-3; unclear D gene. V dropped 5 bases and J dropped 6 bases, with 9 bases sitting between them. The germline V gene encodes CDR1 MNHEY and CDR2 SVGAGI. This CDR3 comprises 12 residues. This CDR3 is CASSRSADTQYF. CDR3 in DNA: TGTGCCAGCAGTCGGAGTGCTGATACGCAGTATTTT.

CDR3 coding DNA: TGCAGCGTTGGGGGTGCTAGCGCCCAGTACTTC. This sequence encodes CSVGGASAQYF. This sequence joins TRBV29-1 and TRBJ2-5; D is possibly TRBD2 (6 bases). The CDR3 totals 11 residues. V was shortened by 4 bases and J by 9 bases, with 12 bases between the two germline ends. Germline V gene data show CDR1 as SQVTM and CDR2 as ANQGSEA. Based on the CDR3 plus reference TRBV29-1 and TRBJ2-5, the full variable domain is SAVISQKPSRDICQRGTSLTIQCQVDSQVTMMFWYRQQPGQSLTLIATANQGSEATYESGFVIDKFPISRPNLTFSTLTVSNMSPEDSSIYLCSVGGASAQYFGPGTRLLVL.

The genes are TRBV6-5 and TRBJ2-3, with D perhaps TRBD2 (5 bases). The CDR3 sequence is 15 residues long. The V and J ends lost 10 bases and 0 bases respectively, with 17 bases between them. Germline values: CDR1 MNHEY, CDR2 SVGAGI. CDR3 in DNA: TGTGCCACTTGCCCGGGGTCTACAAGCACAGATACGCAGTATTTT. This encodes CATCPGSTSTDTQYF.

J is TRBJ1-2 and V is TRBV2; TRBD1 matches 12 bases. The germline V gene has CDR1 SNHLY and CDR2 FYNNEI. The CDR3 is 17 residues long. The junction had 14 bases not matched to a gene; V was cut back by 8 bases and J by 4 bases. The CDR3 is CASCTWDRGPGSYGYTF. CDR3 coding DNA: TGTGCCAGCTGTACATGGGACAGGGGGCCGGGGAGCTATGGCTACACCTTC.

The V call is TRBV5-1, the J call TRBJ1-1; a possible D gene is TRBD1 (6 bases). Trimming took off 5 bases at V and 3 bases at J, with 17 bases between the two ends. There are 15 residues in the CDR3. The germline V gene has CDR1 SGHRS and CDR2 YFSETQ. For the CDR3, the DNA is TGCGCCAGCAGACTCGAGACAGGCTTGGACACTGAAGCTTTCTTT. It codes for CASRLETGLDTEAFF.

V and J are TRBV7-3 and TRBJ1-2, with D unclear. CDR1 SGHTA and CDR2 FQGTGA come from the germline V gene. The CDR3 length is 13 residues. Trimming removed 5 bases at V and 4 bases at J, with 11 bases between. The CDR3 loop reads CASSPGSGYGYTF. The DNA for the CDR3 is TGTGCCAGCAGCCCGGGGTCCGGCTATGGCTACACCTTC.

The chain joins TRBV6-5 to TRBJ1-1, with TRBD1 matching 7 bases. CDR3 length: 15 amino acids. V shed 6 bases and J 0 bases; nucleotides not matched to a gene: 7. Germline V CDR1 and CDR2: MNHEY, SVGAGI. The DNA of the CDR3 is TGTGCCAGCAGCCCAACACAGGGGATGAACACTGAAGCTTTCTTT. This sequence encodes CASSPTQGMNTEAFF.

The J gene is TRBJ1-1, the V gene TRBV19, with 9 positions matching TRBD1. CDR3 length: 15 amino acids. The V gene's germline CDR1 is LNHDA and CDR2 SQIVND (reference sequence). J was trimmed by 4 bases and V by 6 bases; bases with no gene match: 9. The CDR3 DNA reads as TGTGCCAGTAGCTATGGGACAGGGTGGGCCACTGAAGCTTTCTTT. This encodes CASSYGTGWATEAFF. Based on the CDR3 plus reference TRBV19 and TRBJ1-1, the full variable domain is DGGITQSPKYLFRKEGQNVTLSCEQNLNHDAMYWYRQDPGQGLRLIYYSQIVNDFQKGDIAEGYSVSREKKESFPLTVTSAQKNPTAFYLCASSYGTGWATEAFFGQGTRLTVV.

V is TRBV7-8 and J is TRBJ1-2, with 12 bases matching TRBD1. J gave up 4 bases and V 6 bases, and 12 bases lay outside the gene matches. The CDR3 runs 17 residues. CDR1 SGHVS and CDR2 FQNEAQ come from the germline V gene. The CDR3 DNA is TGTGCCAGCAGTTCATCGGGACAGGGGGCGGCCCCCTATGGCTACACCTTC. This encodes CASSSSGQGAAPYGYTF.

The chain links TRBV12-5 to TRBJ1-2, with 12 nucleotides matching TRBD1. The ends lost 5 bases at V and 4 bases at J; junction bases unmatched: 5. In germline, CDR1 is LGHNT, CDR2 FRNRAP. CDR3 size: 15 residues. The CDR3 bases are TGTGCTAGTGGTACCGGGACAGGGGGCCTCTATGGCTACACCTTC. Protein sequence: CASGTGTGGLYGYTF.

This chain links TRBV5-1 with TRBJ1-1, with D unresolved. This CDR3 has 14 residues. Germline CDR1 reads SGHRS; CDR2 reads YFSETQ. Trimming removed 2 bases from V and 1 base from J, with 9 bases in between. The CDR3 protein is CASSFFGQNTEAFF. The CDR3 nucleotides read TGCGCCAGCAGCTTCTTTGGGCAGAACACTGAAGCTTTCTTT. Full variable domain (missing parts from reference TRBV5-1 and TRBJ1-1): KAGVTQTPRYLIKTRGQQVTLSCSPISGHRSVSWYQQTPGQGLQFLFEYFSETQRNKGNFPGRFSGRQFSNSRSEMNVSTLELGDSALYLCASSFFGQNTEAFFGQGTRLTVV.

The genes are TRBV4-2 and TRBJ1-1; D is perhaps TRBD1 (5 bases). Germline V gene data show CDR1 as LGHNA and CDR2 as YNFKEQ. CDR3 length: 16 amino acids. The V end lost 0 bases, the J end lost 0 bases, and 11 bases lay between the germline ends. The CDR3 spells CASSQDHGGVNTEAFF. DNA of the CDR3: TGTGCCAGCAGCCAAGACCACGGGGGGGTGAACACTGAAGCTTTCTTT.

The genes are TRBV7-6 and TRBJ2-5; weak D call: TRBD1 (6 bases). The germline gives CDR1 SGHVS, CDR2 FNYEAQ. This CDR3 spans 15 amino acids. Trimming stripped 1 base from V and 3 bases from J, with 12 bases between. The CDR3 protein is CASSLVGQGKETQYF. The CDR3 DNA reads TGTGCCAGCAGCTTAGTTGGCCAGGGGAAAGAGACCCAGTACTTC.

V and J are TRBV5-4 and TRBJ2-5, with unresolved D. The length of the CDR3 is 13 residues. The V end was cut by 4 bases, the J end by 0 bases, with 7 bases between. Looked up from germline, CDR1 is SGHNT and CDR2 is YYREEE (reference sequence). CDR3 sequence: CASSPQYQETQYF. For the CDR3, the DNA is TGTGCCAGCAGCCCACAGTACCAAGAGACCCAGTACTTC. Using reference TRBV5-4 and TRBJ2-5 for the parts outside the CDR3, the full variable domain is ETGVTQSPTHLIKTRGQQVTLRCSSQSGHNTVSWYQQALGQGPQFIFQYYREEENGRGNFPPRFSGLQFPNYSSELNVNALELDDSALYLCASSPQYQETQYFGPGTRLLVL.

The chain links TRBV19 to TRBJ2-1; D uncertain. The germline gives CDR1 LNHDA, CDR2 SQIVND (reference sequence). The ends were cut back, 1 base at V and 10 bases at J, with 8 bases in the middle. The length of the CDR3 is 12 residues. The CDR3 DNA sequence: TGTGCCAGTAGTATAGCCCAGAGGGAGCAGTTCTTC. Translated: CASSIAQREQFF.

This clone was observed at least ten times. The genes are TRBV25-1 and TRBJ1-4; 9 bases align to TRBD1. J gave up 8 bases and V 3 bases, and 7 bases lay outside the gene matches. The germline gives CDR1 MGHDK, CDR2 SYGVNS. CDR3 length: 15 amino acids. The CDR3 bases are TGTGCCAGCAGTGATTGGGGACAGGGTGGCGAAAAACTGTTTTTT. It encodes CASSDWGQGGEKLFF.

The V gene is TRBV7-9, the J gene TRBJ1-1; D is uncertain. V lost 1 base and J 3 bases, leaving 6 bases between the germline ends. CDR1 SEHNR and CDR2 FQNEAQ come from the germline V gene (reference sequence). The CDR3 has 13 amino acids. CDR3 in amino acids: CASSLEIDTEAFF. The CDR3 DNA reads as TGTGCCAGCAGCTTAGAAATAGACACTGAAGCTTTCTTT.

This chain joins TRBV9 and TRBJ1-2, with TRBD1 identical over 10 bases. CDR3 length: 16 residues. Germline lookup yields CDR1 SGDLS and CDR2 YYNGEE. J lost 5 bases, V lost 3 bases, and 10 bases had no gene match. The DNA for the CDR3 is TGTGCCAGCAGCGCATCTGGACAGGGGGTTTCTTATGGCTACACCTTC. Translation: CASSASGQGVSYGYTF.

There are a few counts of this clone. The V call is TRBV6-5, the J call TRBJ1-5; the D is unclear. Germline assignment: CDR1 MNHEY and CDR2 SVGAGI. Trimming cost V 2 bases and J 5 bases, with 7 bases left between them. The CDR3 spans 13 residues. The CDR3 nucleotides read TGTGCCAGCAGTTACGGGAGGGATCAGCCCCAGCATTTT. It translates to CASSYGRDQPQHF.

The chain carries TRBV21-1 and TRBJ1-5. TRBV21-1 corresponds to a pseudogene. This CDR3 region has 10 residues. Here the CDR3 reads CASENQPQHF. The CDR3 coding sequence is TGTGCCAGCGAGAATCAGCCCCAGCATTTT.

The chain employs TRBV5-6 and TRBJ1-2, with D possibly matching TRBD1 (6 bases). Looked up from germline, CDR1 is SGHDT and CDR2 is YYEEEE. V shed 1 base and J shed 8 bases, with 12 bases lying between them. The CDR3 spans 13 residues. CDR3 bases: TGTGCCAGCAGCTTGACAGGGCTCGAGGGCTACACCTTC. It encodes CASSLTGLEGYTF.

This clone was observed a handful of times. The chain combines TRBV11-3 with TRBJ2-5; D might be TRBD1 or TRBD2, each matching 5 bases. Germline CDR1 and CDR2: SGHNT and YENEEA. This CDR3 contains 15 residues. Deletions cut 5 bases from V and 3 bases from J, with 16 bases between. The CDR3 spells CASSLGRQYEETQYF. The CDR3 nucleotides are TGTGCCAGCAGCCTAGGGAGACAGTATGAAGAGACCCAGTACTTC.

Of note for this clone: This same CDR3 is encoded by further DNA sequences in the sample. The chain recombines TRBV5-4 with TRBJ2-3, with D tentatively TRBD2 (5 bases). The CDR3 is 15 amino acids. The V and J ends lost 0 bases and 2 bases respectively, with 10 bases between them. Germline values: CDR1 SGHNT, CDR2 YYREEE (reference sequence). The CDR3 here is CASSLDRGFTDTQYF. The CDR3 DNA is TGTGCCAGCAGCTTGGACCGGGGATTCACAGATACGCAGTATTTT. The full variable domain, completed using reference TRBV5-4 and TRBJ2-3, is ETGVTQSPTHLIKTRGQQVTLRCSSQSGHNTVSWYQQALGQGPQFIFQYYREEENGRGNFPPRFSGLQFPNYSSELNVNALELDDSALYLCASSLDRGFTDTQYFGPGTRLTVL.

J is TRBJ2-3 and V is TRBV9; 13 nucleotides match TRBD2. With 2 bases clipped from V and 6 bases from J, the junction kept 3 bases outside the gene matches. Germline CDR1 is SGDLS and CDR2 is YYNGEE. The CDR3 loop spans 15 amino acids. The DNA for the CDR3 is TGTGCCAGCAGCGTCGGGACTAGCGGGGCCGATACGCAGTATTTT. Its protein is CASSVGTSGADTQYF.

V gene TRBV5-6 combines with J gene TRBJ2-1; unclear D gene. This CDR3 contains 11 residues. Germline loops: CDR1 SGHDT, CDR2 YYEEEE. V lost 0 bases and J 9 bases, leaving 4 bases between the germline ends. The chain's CDR3 is CASSLELEQFF. CDR3 DNA: TGTGCCAGCAGCTTGGAGCTTGAGCAGTTCTTC.

The chain is built from TRBV15 and TRBJ2-5; 9 nucleotides align to TRBD2. CDR3 length equals 17 residues. V dropped 0 bases and J dropped 5; count of bases not matched to a gene: 10. Germline loops: CDR1 LNHNV, CDR2 YYDKDF (reference sequence). The CDR3 nucleotides are TGTGCCACCAGCAGAGATCCCCCAGCGGGGGGACCCGAGACCCAGTACTTC. This codes for CATSRDPPAGGPETQYF.

V is TRBV5-5 and J is TRBJ1-2, with D perhaps matching TRBD1 (6 bases). V lost 0 bases and J 6 bases, leaving 12 bases between the germline ends. Germline CDR1 and CDR2: SGHKS and YYEKEE (reference sequence). This CDR3 is built from 14 residues. CDR3 coding DNA: TGTGCCAGCAGCTTGGAAGGCAGGGGTAATGGCTACACCTTC. This codes for CASSLEGRGNGYTF.

V usage is TRBV5-1 and J usage is TRBJ1-5, with 8 bases identical to TRBD1. Germline V CDR1 and CDR2: SGHRS, YFSETQ. The CDR3 sequence is 16 residues long. The junction had 3 bases not matched to a gene; V was cut back by 0 bases and J by 1 base. CDR3 sequence reads: CASSLEGQVSNQPQHF. In DNA, the CDR3 is TGCGCCAGCAGCTTGGAGGGACAGGTAAGCAATCAGCCCCAGCATTTT.

The rearrangement joins TRBV7-9 to TRBJ1-4, with 9 bases that match TRBD1. This CDR3 has 15 residues. V was clipped by 6 bases and J by 8 bases; unmatched bases: 10. CDR1 is SEHNR and CDR2 is FQNEAQ in the germline V gene (reference sequence). The CDR3 reads CASRAPGQGLEKLFF. As DNA, the CDR3 is TGTGCCAGCAGGGCACCGGGACAGGGTCTCGAAAAACTGTTTTTT.

This clone was recorded a few times. This chain connects TRBV19 to TRBJ1-1; the D is unclear. This CDR3 is 13 amino acids long. V lost 5 bases and J lost 1, with 8 bases in between. The germline V gene encodes CDR1 LNHDA and CDR2 SQIVND (reference sequence). CDR3 DNA: TGTGCCAGTAGTGCGAATTCGAACACTGAAGCTTTCTTT. Translation: CASSANSNTEAFF.

The J gene is TRBJ2-1, the V gene TRBV7-3; TRBD2 agrees at 11 bases. Germline V gives CDR1 SGHTA, CDR2 FQGTGA. V lost 3 bases, J lost 8 bases, and 6 bases stayed unmatched. The CDR3 spans 15 residues. The CDR3 region is CASSFVSGGADEQFF. The CDR3 nucleotides are TGTGCCAGCAGCTTTGTTAGCGGGGGGGCCGATGAGCAGTTCTTC.